The present TCR beta chain was sequenced within a study of radiotherapy plus CTLA-4 blockade in lung cancer. Per the germline V gene, CDR1 is MNHEY and CDR2 is SVGAGI. Trimming pared 5 bases from V and 4 bases from J, leaving 15 bases between. CDR3 length equals 14 residues. General observations from the study: Per reports, early blood T cell clone dynamics, plus interferon-beta, forecast response most strongly. Blood-borne expansion of tumor-derived TCR clones followed radiotherapy plus ipilimumab.

TCRdb's table, derived via immunoSEQ multiplex PCR, lists solely in-frame clones and lacks some. The sample consists of tens of thousands of clones, 75% to 90% of them appearing once. A remark on this clone: Its antigen is not identified.

The clonotype comes from a human donor with non-small cell lung cancer who had a partial response to radiotherapy plus ipilimumab. Sequencing used peripheral blood, obtained from a patient treated with radiotherapy plus ipilimumab. The chain combines TRBV6-5 with TRBJ2-7; D unclear. CDR3 loop: CASSPRHLPYEQYV. The CDR3 region has the DNA TGTGCCAGCAGTCCTCGACATCTCCCTTACGAGCAGTACGTC.